A single sample is the source of the 26 T cell receptor beta chains below, sequenced in a study of PD-1 blockade in classical Hodgkin lymphoma. Exposure to brentuximab vedotin varied, and each patient had relapsed following autologous stem cell transplantation. Sequenced by immunoSEQ multiplex PCR; TCRdb stores in-frame clones only, minus some. The repertoire includes about 50,000 clones, 88% of them detected once, and around 5% sits in the top ten. The sample was peripheral blood mononuclear cells (PBMCs), taken before the second cycle of nivolumab. The receptors stem from a human donor with classical Hodgkin lymphoma.

This rearrangement joins TRBV7-2 to TRBJ1-4, with D uncertain. CDR1 SGHTA and CDR2 FQGNSA come from the germline V gene. Trimming left V 0 bases short and J 5 bases short, with 10 bases between. The CDR3 extends over 15 amino acids. CDR3 region: CASSLAPGINEKLFF. In DNA, the CDR3 is TGTGCCAGCAGCTTAGCTCCCGGGATAAATGAAAAACTGTTTTTT. Together with reference TRBV7-2 and TRBJ1-4, the CDR3 gives the full variable domain: GAGVSQSPSNKVTEKGKDVELRCDPISGHTALYWYRQSLGQGLEFLIYFQGNSAPDKSGLPSDRFSAERTGGSVSTLTIQRTQQEDSAVYLCASSLAPGINEKLFFGSGTQLSVL.

This chain connects TRBV9 to TRBJ2-3, with D unclear. Germline V gene sequence: CDR1 SGDLS, CDR2 YYNGEE. V lost 7 bases and J lost 2, with 14 bases in between. CDR3 length: 14 amino acids. CDR3 sequence (DNA): TGTGCCAGCTCCCTTCTGGGATCCACAGATACGCAGTATTTT. Translation: CASSLLGSTDTQYF.

The sample holds one count of this clone. This chain joins TRBV15 and TRBJ1-4; D gene uncertain. Trimming left V 8 bases short and J 3 bases short, with 25 bases between. The CDR3 length is 18 residues. From germline, CDR1 is LNHNV and CDR2 YYDKDF (reference sequence). The CDR3 loop reads CATVQTQKRARANEKLFF. CDR3 in DNA: TGTGCCACCGTTCAAACCCAAAAGCGGGCTAGGGCTAATGAAAAACTGTTTTTT.

The J gene is TRBJ1-2, the V gene TRBV29-1; no definite D call. Looked up from germline, CDR1 is SQVTM and CDR2 is ANQGSEA. Between the trimmed V and J ends, which lost 2 bases and 3 bases, there was a span of 7 bases. This CDR3 has 12 amino acids. DNA of the CDR3: TGCAGCGTTGAACACCCCCACTATGGCTACACCTTC. Translated, it gives CSVEHPHYGYTF.

This chain links TRBV25-1 with TRBJ2-7; D ambiguous. V gave up 2 bases and J gave up 0 bases, with 2 bases separating them. The CDR3 is 12 amino acids. Per germline, CDR1 MGHDK and CDR2 SYGVNS. The chain's CDR3 is CASSENSYEQYF. CDR3 coding DNA: TGTGCCAGCAGTGAAAACTCCTACGAGCAGTACTTC.

Details on this clone: The junction shows a germline mismatch at one end, possibly a read error. The rearrangement links TRBV7-9 to TRBJ2-1, with 12 positions matching TRBD2. In germline, CDR1 is SEHNR, CDR2 FQNEAQ (reference sequence). This CDR3 has 16 amino acids. The chain's CDR3 is CASSSSSGGAYNEQFF. The CDR3 region has the DNA TGTGCCAGCAGCTCCTCTAGCGGGGGGGCCTATAATGAGCAGTTCTTC.

The chain carries TRBV5-1 and TRBJ1-1; D not resolved. Germline V gene data show CDR1 as SGHRS and CDR2 as YFSETQ. V lost 5 bases and J lost 5, with 19 bases in between. The CDR3 contains 15 residues. The CDR3 bases are TGCGCCAGCAGTTCAACAAACGGTGTCGAGACTGAAGCTTTCTTT. Translated: CASSSTNGVETEAFF. Complete variable domain (other parts from reference TRBV5-1 and TRBJ1-1): KAGVTQTPRYLIKTRGQQVTLSCSPISGHRSVSWYQQTPGQGLQFLFEYFSETQRNKGNFPGRFSGRQFSNSRSEMNVSTLELGDSALYLCASSSTNGVETEAFFGQGTRLTVV.

In its sample, this clone was seen once. This chain's CDR3 is CASSRRRYQETQYF. CDR3 sequence (DNA): TGTGCCAGCAGCCGACGACGGTACCAAGAGACCCAGTACTTC. The V call is TRBV11-1, the J call TRBJ2-5; D not certain. Germline CDR1 reads SGHAT; CDR2 reads FQDESV (reference sequence). The CDR3 runs to 14 residues. Trimming left V 5 bases short and J 0 bases short, with 10 bases between.

The rearrangement joins TRBV4-1 to TRBJ2-5; 13 nucleotides agree with TRBD2. V lost 4 bases to trimming and J lost 1 base; unmatched junction nucleotides: 3. Per the germline V gene, CDR1 is MGHRA and CDR2 is YSYEKL. The CDR3 contains 16 residues. DNA for the CDR3: TGCGCCAGCAGCCGCACTAGCGGGGGGGCCCAAGAGACCCAGTACTTC. It yields the protein CASSRTSGGAQETQYF.

The CDR3 DNA reads as TGTGCCAGCAGGGACAGGCTCTACGAGCAGTACTTC. It is translated as CASRDRLYEQYF. This sequence joins TRBV2 and TRBJ2-7, with TRBD1 matching over 7 bases. V gave up 6 bases and J gave up 3 bases; unmatched junction bases: 2. CDR3 length: 12 residues. Germline V gene data show CDR1 as SNHLY and CDR2 as FYNNEI.

This clone has just one count. The chain carries TRBV6-6 and TRBJ2-2; maybe TRBD1 (5 bases). Per the germline V gene, CDR1 is MNHNY and CDR2 is SVGAGI (reference sequence). CDR3 size: 13 residues. V gave up 7 bases and J gave up 1 base, with 7 bases separating them. In DNA form, the CDR3 reads TGTGCCAGCATTCAGGGGAACACCGGGGAGCTGTTTTTT. Translating gives CASIQGNTGELFF.

The chain joins TRBV10-2 to TRBJ2-5, with D possibly matching TRBD2 (6 bases). The CDR3 totals 15 residues. V was pared by 5 bases and J by 2 bases, with 15 bases between. Germline lookup yields CDR1 WSHSY and CDR2 SAAADI. CDR3 sequence reads: CASSSPGSWQETQYF. CDR3 coding DNA: TGCGCCAGCAGTTCCCCCGGGAGCTGGCAAGAGACCCAGTACTTC.

This rearrangement joins TRBV27 to TRBJ1-1; maybe TRBD1 (5 bases). There are 13 residues in the CDR3. Germline V gives CDR1 MNHEY, CDR2 SMNVEV (reference sequence). Trimming took 2 bases from V and 7 from J, leaving 11 bases between them. The CDR3 protein is CASSLTGPLEAFF. The CDR3 coding sequence is TGTGCCAGCAGTTTAACAGGACCGCTTGAAGCTTTCTTT.

The chain has TRBV27 and TRBJ2-7; D is perhaps TRBD1 (6 bases). This CDR3 is 14 amino acids long. Trimming pared 2 bases from V and 2 bases from J, leaving 10 bases between. Per germline, CDR1 MNHEY and CDR2 SMNVEV (reference sequence). CDR3 coding DNA: TGTGCCAGCAGTTTACCGGGACACCCCTACGAGCAGTACTTC. It encodes CASSLPGHPYEQYF.

The chain couples TRBV7-8 to TRBJ1-1; a weak D match, TRBD1 (5 bases). V dropped 2 bases and J dropped 5 bases, with 15 bases sitting between them. Germline CDR1 and CDR2: SGHVS and FQNEAQ. The CDR3 contains 15 residues. As DNA, the CDR3 is TGTGCCAGCAGCTTATTTCGGGGCGAACTGACTGAAGCTTTCTTT. It yields the protein CASSLFRGELTEAFF. Complete variable domain (other parts from reference TRBV7-8 and TRBJ1-1): GAGVSQSPRYKVAKRGQDVALRCDPISGHVSLFWYQQALGQGPEFLTYFQNEAQLDKSGLPSDRFFAERPEGSVSTLKIQRTQQEDSAVYLCASSLFRGELTEAFFGQGTRLTVV.

The chain carries TRBV14 and TRBJ2-7; 7 bases align to TRBD1. V was pared by 4 bases and J by 6 bases, with 9 bases of the junction left unmatched. The CDR3 extends over 14 amino acids. CDR1 and CDR2 from the germline V gene are SGHDN and FVKESK. The CDR3 DNA is TGTGCCAGCAGCCCGACCAGGGGGATCGGCGAGCAGTACTTC. It yields the protein CASSPTRGIGEQYF.

This clone was recorded only once. The chain has TRBV6-1 and TRBJ1-1, with a tentative D call TRBD1 (5 bases). V was trimmed by 5 bases and J by 5 bases, leaving 18 bases between them. The germline CDR1 and CDR2 sequences are MNHNS and SASEGT. This CDR3 comprises 15 residues. CDR3 in DNA: TGTGCCAGCAGTCTCAAAGAGAGGGCAGGGACTGAAGCTTTCTTT. Translation: CASSLKERAGTEAFF.

Written as DNA, the CDR3 is TGTGCCAGCAGCTTAGTCCCGGATTACGAGCAGTACTTC. Protein product: CASSLVPDYEQYF. The rearrangement links TRBV7-8 to TRBJ2-7; no definite D call. Trimming took off 1 base at V and 4 bases at J, with 8 bases between the two ends. Germline values: CDR1 SGHVS, CDR2 FQNEAQ. The CDR3 runs 13 residues.

This chain links TRBV5-1 with TRBJ1-4, with D unclear. With 2 bases removed from V and 7 bases from J, the gap between germline ends came to 9 bases. Germline loops: CDR1 SGHRS, CDR2 YFSETQ. This CDR3 has 13 amino acids. The CDR3 sequence is CASSFGAFEKLFF. The CDR3 DNA is TGCGCCAGCAGCTTCGGCGCTTTTGAAAAACTGTTTTTT.

The chain carries TRBV10-2 and TRBJ2-7, with D possibly being TRBD2 (6 bases). The V end lost 2 bases, the J end lost 5 bases, and 22 bases lay between the germline ends. From germline, CDR1 is WSHSY and CDR2 SAAADI. The CDR3 has 17 amino acids. CDR3 bases: TGCGCCAGCAGTGAGCCCATCTTTGGAGGGGCCGACGACGAGCAGTACTTC. Protein product: CASSEPIFGGADDEQYF.

This clone has a handful of counts. This sample also contains other DNA sequences that code for the same CDR3. The gene calls are TRBV5-1 and TRBJ1-1; D ambiguous. The V end lost 1 base, the J end lost 2 bases, and 0 bases lay between the germline ends. Germline V lookup: CDR1 SGHRS, CDR2 YFSETQ. CDR3 length: 11 amino acids. The CDR3 sequence is CASSLNTEAFF. Here the CDR3 DNA reads TGCGCCAGCAGCTTGAACACTGAAGCTTTCTTT.

The genes are TRBV2 and TRBJ1-4, with D possibly being TRBD1 (5 bases). CDR3 length equals 16 residues. The germline CDR1 and CDR2 sequences are SNHLY and FYNNEI. The V end was cut by 6 bases, the J end by 6 bases, with 20 bases between. The CDR3 DNA is TGTGCCAGCAGCCCACGACAGACGTATACCTATGAAAAACTGTTTTTT. Residues: CASSPRQTYTYEKLFF. The full variable domain, its missing parts supplied by reference TRBV2 and TRBJ1-4, is EPEVTQTPSHQVTQMGQEVILRCVPISNHLYFYWYRQILGQKVEFLVSFYNNEISEKSEIFDDQFSVERPDGSNFTLKIRSTKLEDSAMYFCASSPRQTYTYEKLFFGSGTQLSVL.

The chain has TRBV6-6 and TRBJ2-5, with D possibly being TRBD2 (6 bases). Germline V CDR1 and CDR2: MNHNY, SVGAGI (reference sequence). V lost 6 bases, J lost 5 bases, and 19 bases lay in between. The CDR3 has 15 amino acids. The CDR3 DNA sequence: TGTGCCAGCAGAACCTCGAGTGGCGCGGGGGAGACCCAGTACTTC. It is translated as CASRTSSGAGETQYF.

This clone has a handful of counts. This rearrangement joins TRBV15 to TRBJ2-3, with D perhaps TRBD2 (6 bases). Germline V gene sequence: CDR1 LNHNV, CDR2 YYDKDF (reference sequence). V was cut by 1 base and J by 2 bases, with 13 bases left in between. This CDR3 contains 16 residues. The CDR3 spells CATSRGSGEPTDTQYF. The DNA for the CDR3 is TGTGCCACCAGCAGAGGTTCGGGGGAACCCACAGATACGCAGTATTTT.

This clone was detected only once. The chain is built from TRBV19 and TRBJ2-1; D is perhaps TRBD1 or TRBD2 (5 bases each). Germline CDR1 and CDR2: LNHDA and SQIVND (reference sequence). This CDR3 has 16 residues. V was shortened by 4 bases and J by 2 bases, with 15 bases between the two germline ends. In nucleotides, the CDR3 is TGTGCCAGTAGTACCACCGGGACGGAAACCTACAATGAGCAGTTCTTC. Translated: CASSTTGTETYNEQFF. Looking up the rest from reference TRBV19 and TRBJ2-1 gives the full variable domain: DGGITQSPKYLFRKEGQNVTLSCEQNLNHDAMYWYRQDPGQGLRLIYYSQIVNDFQKGDIAEGYSVSREKKESFPLTVTSAQKNPTAFYLCASSTTGTETYNEQFFGPGTRLTVL.

The chain has TRBV29-1 and TRBJ2-7; D gene unclear. Germline V gene lookup returns CDR1 SQVTM and CDR2 ANQGSEA. The CDR3 extends over 14 amino acids. V was trimmed by 4 bases and J by 0 bases, leaving 13 bases between them. CDR3 region: CSVGPNRGSYEQYF. The CDR3 region has the DNA TGCAGCGTTGGTCCCAACCGAGGCTCCTACGAGCAGTACTTC.